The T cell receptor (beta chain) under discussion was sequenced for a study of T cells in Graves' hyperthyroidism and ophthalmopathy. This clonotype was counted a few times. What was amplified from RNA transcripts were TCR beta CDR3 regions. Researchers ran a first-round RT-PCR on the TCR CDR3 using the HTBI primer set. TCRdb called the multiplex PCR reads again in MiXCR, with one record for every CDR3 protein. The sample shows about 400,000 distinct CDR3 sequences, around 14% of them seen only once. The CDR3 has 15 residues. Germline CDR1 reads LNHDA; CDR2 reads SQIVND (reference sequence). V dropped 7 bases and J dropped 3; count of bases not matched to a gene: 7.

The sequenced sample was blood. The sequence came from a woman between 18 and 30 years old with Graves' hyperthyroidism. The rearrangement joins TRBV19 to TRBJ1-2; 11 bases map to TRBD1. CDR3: CASKVPGQGDYGYTF. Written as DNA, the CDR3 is TGTGCCAGTAAGGTACCGGGACAGGGGGACTATGGCTACACCTTC.